The sequence of this T cell receptor beta chain was determined in a study of T cell responses to AZD1222 COVID-19 vaccine. Germline CDR1 and CDR2: SGHVS and FQNEAQ. This CDR3 contains 15 residues. V was shortened by 1 base and J by 6 bases, with 13 bases between the two germline ends. Here immunoSEQ multiplex PCR was the method, and the copy in TCRdb shows in-frame clones only, minus some. The repertoire consists of tens of thousands of clones, with 86% occurring once and the leading ten covering over 15%. The sequence was collected from an adult in good health. The rearrangement uses TRBV7-8 and TRBJ1-3, with D possibly matching TRBD1 (5 bases). The sample was peripheral blood, taken on day 0 of AZD1222 vaccination. CDR3 region: CASSLGQPPSNTIYF. CDR3 sequence (DNA): TGTGCCAGCAGCTTAGGACAGCCGCCTTCAAACACCATATATTTT.